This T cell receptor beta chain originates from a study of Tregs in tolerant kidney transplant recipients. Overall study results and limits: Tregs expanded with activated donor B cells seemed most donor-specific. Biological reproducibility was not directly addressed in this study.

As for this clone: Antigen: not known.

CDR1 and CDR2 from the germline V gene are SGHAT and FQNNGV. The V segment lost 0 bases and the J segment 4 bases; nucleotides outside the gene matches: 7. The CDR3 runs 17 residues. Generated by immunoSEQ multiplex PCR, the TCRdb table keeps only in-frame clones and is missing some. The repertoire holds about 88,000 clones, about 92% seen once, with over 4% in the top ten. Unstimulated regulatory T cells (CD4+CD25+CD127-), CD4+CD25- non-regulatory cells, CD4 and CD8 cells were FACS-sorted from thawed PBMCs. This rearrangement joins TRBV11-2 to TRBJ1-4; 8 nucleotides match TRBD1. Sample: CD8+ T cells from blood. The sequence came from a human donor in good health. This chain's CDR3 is CASSLEAGGFNNEKLFF. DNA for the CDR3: TGTGCCAGCAGCTTAGAGGCAGGGGGCTTTAATAATGAAAAACTGTTTTTT.